Presented here are 29 T cell receptor beta chains from one specimen sequenced in a study of T cells in Graves' hyperthyroidism and ophthalmopathy. TCR beta CDR3 regions were amplified from RNA. First-round RT-PCR targeting the TCR CDR3 was performed with the HTBI primer set. From the multiplex PCR reads, TCRdb called clonotypes with MiXCR, one entry per CDR3 protein. The data contain a few hundred thousand distinct CDR3 sequences, around 42% of them seen just once; the ten biggest clones take up roughly 19%. Sequenced material: peripheral blood or thyroid tissue (not recorded which). The receptor set was obtained from an adult woman with Graves' disease, either hyperthyroidism or ophthalmopathy (not recorded which).

This clonotype came up many times. The rearrangement uses TRBV2 and TRBJ2-7; D is unclear. The germline V and J ends were trimmed by 8 bases and 2 bases, with 13 bases remaining between them. CDR3 size: 13 residues. Germline V gene data show CDR1 as SNHLY and CDR2 as FYNNEI. CDR3 loop: CASEGLRAYEQYF. The CDR3 coding sequence is TGTGCCAGCGAAGGGCTACGGGCCTACGAGCAGTACTTC.

The J gene is TRBJ2-2, the V gene TRBV7-9; 8 bases map to TRBD2. V was pared by 4 bases and J by 6 bases, with 1 base of the junction left unmatched. This CDR3 region has 13 residues. The germline CDR1 and CDR2 sequences are SEHNR and FQNEAQ (reference sequence). The CDR3 reads CASSWTSPGELFF. The CDR3, as DNA: TGTGCCAGCAGCTGGACTAGCCCCGGGGAGCTGTTTTTT.

This chain connects TRBV2 to TRBJ2-3; D unclear. The germline V gene has CDR1 SNHLY and CDR2 FYNNEI. This CDR3 has 15 residues. Trimming took 11 bases from V and 0 from J, leaving 18 bases between them. CDR3 sequence (DNA): TGTGCCTGCTCCCCTCTACCAACTAGCACAGATACGCAGTATTTT. As protein: CACSPLPTSTDTQYF.

The V and J genes are TRBV25-1 and TRBJ2-7; 9 bases map to TRBD1. Germline V gene sequence: CDR1 MGHDK, CDR2 SYGVNS. V was pared by 8 bases and J by 6 bases, with 8 bases of the junction left unmatched. CDR3 length equals 13 residues. The CDR3 DNA reads as TGTGCCAGCTCGGACAGGGGCTGGGGCGAGCAGTACTTC. Translating gives CASSDRGWGEQYF.

This clonotype has at least ten counts. V and J are TRBV7-3 and TRBJ2-7, with TRBD2 identical over 9 bases. CDR1 SGHTA and CDR2 FQGTGA come from the germline V gene. This CDR3 is built from 15 residues. V shed 3 bases, J shed 2 bases, and the junction held 5 bases outside the gene matches. CDR3 amino acids: CASSLKTSGTYEQYF. Written as DNA, the CDR3 is TGTGCCAGCAGCTTGAAGACTAGCGGAACCTACGAGCAGTACTTC.

This clonotype came up a few times. This chain joins TRBV9 and TRBJ2-7; 14 bases are a match to TRBD2. The CDR3 is 17 amino acids. The V gene's germline CDR1 is SGDLS and CDR2 YYNGEE. V gave up 10 bases and J gave up 4 bases; unmatched junction bases: 16. CDR3 coding DNA: TGTGCCGGGCCATTGACTAGCGGGAGGGCCGAAGAATACGAGCAGTACTTC. Protein: CAGPLTSGRAEEYEQYF.

Concerning this clonotype itself: A read error may account for a junction end that differs from germline. The chain has TRBV15 and TRBJ2-7; no clear D. This CDR3 contains 14 residues. The germline gives CDR1 LNHNV, CDR2 YYDKDF (reference sequence). CDR3: CAASSSTSTDGQYF. In DNA, the CDR3 is TGTGCCGCCAGCAGCTCGACCTCCACTGATGGGCAGTACTTC.

This clonotype was recorded many times. The V gene is TRBV7-3, the J gene TRBJ2-2, with 9 nucleotides matching TRBD1. From germline, CDR1 is SGHTA and CDR2 FQGTGA. V shed 6 bases and J 0 bases; nucleotides not matched to a gene: 2. The CDR3 extends over 15 amino acids. The CDR3 reads CASSRQGANTGELFF. In nucleotides, the CDR3 is TGTGCCAGCAGTCGACAGGGGGCGAACACCGGGGAGCTGTTTTTT.

DNA for the CDR3: TGTGCCAGCGGGGGGAATTCACCCCTCCACTTT. Its translation is CASGGNSPLHF. This chain links TRBV2 with TRBJ1-6, with a tentative D call TRBD1 (5 bases). In germline, CDR1 is SNHLY, CDR2 FYNNEI. Trimming removed 8 bases at V and 7 bases at J, with 6 bases between. The length of the CDR3 is 11 residues.

This clonotype was detected a few times. The CDR3 loop is CASSQDRPLGEQFF. The CDR3 bases are TGTGCCAGCAGCCAAGACCGGCCGTTGGGAGAGCAGTTCTTC. The genes are TRBV14 and TRBJ2-5; D is unclear. The closer fit of TRBJ2-1 to the DNA end suggests the J call may be wrong. Per the germline V gene, CDR1 is SGHDN and CDR2 is FVKESK. There are 14 residues in the CDR3.

This clonotype was detected only a few times. The chain is built from TRBV2 and TRBJ1-2; D call uncertain. The ends were cut back, 4 bases at V and 8 bases at J, with 14 bases in the middle. The V gene's germline CDR1 is SNHLY and CDR2 FYNNEI. The CDR3 runs to 13 residues. CDR3 in DNA: TGTGCCAGCAGTGCCAGGATTTCGTACGGCTACACCTTC. Protein: CASSARISYGYTF.

The chain combines TRBV12-3 or TRBV12-4 with TRBJ1-1; D is unresolved. Trimming pared 1 base from V and 1 base from J, leaving 7 bases between. CDR3 length: 14 residues. In DNA, the CDR3 is TGTGCCAGCAGTTTAGTTGCGAGGAACACTGAAGCTTTCTTT. This gives the protein CASSLVARNTEAFF.

V gene TRBV9 combines with J gene TRBJ2-2; D unclear. V was cut by 6 bases and J by 8 bases, with 8 bases left in between. The CDR3 loop spans 11 amino acids. Germline CDR1 reads SGDLS; CDR2 reads YYNGEE. Here the CDR3 reads CASTDPGELFF. For the CDR3, the DNA is TGTGCCAGCACCGATCCAGGGGAGCTGTTTTTT.

The V gene is TRBV20-1, the J gene TRBJ2-2; D unclear. Germline assignment: CDR1 DFQATT and CDR2 SNEGSKA (reference sequence). Deletions cut 4 bases from V and 8 bases from J, with 8 bases between. This CDR3 contains 11 residues. DNA of the CDR3: TGCAGTGCTACTCCAACAGGGGAGCTGTTTTTT. Encoded protein: CSATPTGELFF.

The rearrangement joins TRBV9 to TRBJ2-5; 8 bases line up with TRBD2. Germline loops: CDR1 SGDLS, CDR2 YYNGEE. After removal of 0 bases from V and 4 bases from J, the junction contained 11 bases not matched to a gene. This CDR3 contains 17 residues. The CDR3, as DNA: TGTGCCAGCAGCGTAGATACGGGGGGGGGGGGTCGAGAGACCCAGTACTTC. It yields the protein CASSVDTGGGGRETQYF.

This clonotype was observed many times. J is TRBJ2-7 and V is TRBV20-1; TRBD2 aligns across 9 bases. The junction had 7 bases not matched to a gene; V was cut back by 5 bases and J by 2 bases. Germline V gene lookup returns CDR1 DFQATT and CDR2 SNEGSKA (reference sequence). This CDR3 is built from 14 residues. The CDR3 here is CSALPTSGTYEQYF. CDR3 nucleotides: TGCAGTGCTCTTCCGACTAGCGGAACCTACGAGCAGTACTTC.

The chain joins TRBV7-2 to TRBJ1-2, with D uncertain. This CDR3 comprises 13 residues. Between the trimmed V and J ends, which lost 1 base and 4 bases, there was a span of 7 bases. Germline V gene sequence: CDR1 SGHTA, CDR2 FQGNSA. For the CDR3, the DNA is TGTGCCAGCAGCTTAGGTTCCATCTATGGCTACACCTTC. Protein product: CASSLGSIYGYTF.

This clonotype was counted at least ten times. The chain is built from TRBV7-6 and TRBJ2-7, with TRBD1 matching over 9 bases. CDR1 SGHVS and CDR2 FNYEAQ come from the germline V gene. The CDR3 consists of 16 residues. V shed 5 bases and J 7 bases; nucleotides not matched to a gene: 15. The CDR3 coding sequence is TGTGCCAGCAGCGAAGGACCCGGGACAGGGTTGTGGGAGCAGTACTTC. It translates to CASSEGPGTGLWEQYF.

This clonotype has at least ten counts. The V gene is TRBV6-6, the J gene TRBJ1-4; D uncertain. The CDR3 covers 15 residues. Trimming left V 0 bases short and J 8 bases short, with 13 bases between. CDR1 is MNHNY, CDR2 SVGAGI, per germline (reference sequence). CDR3 loop: CASSYSSRVGEKLFF. Here the CDR3 DNA reads TGTGCCAGCAGTTACTCGTCAAGGGTGGGAGAAAAACTGTTTTTT.

This clonotype has a count of ten or more. The V gene is TRBV7-2, the J gene TRBJ1-1, with TRBD1 matching over 7 bases. V gave up 5 bases and J gave up 6 bases; unmatched junction bases: 6. Germline CDR1 SGHTA, CDR2 FQGNSA. The CDR3 consists of 13 residues. The CDR3 reads CASSLDRAAEAFF. In DNA form, the CDR3 reads TGTGCCAGCAGCCTAGACAGGGCAGCTGAAGCTTTCTTT.

This clonotype came up many times. The chain couples TRBV6-6 to TRBJ2-7; tentatively, D is TRBD2 (5 bases). V lost 2 bases, J lost 3 bases, and 5 bases lay in between. Germline loops: CDR1 MNHNY, CDR2 SVGAGI (reference sequence). This CDR3 spans 12 amino acids. The CDR3 here is CASSYEGYEQYF. The DNA for the CDR3 is TGTGCCAGCAGTTACGAGGGCTACGAGCAGTACTTC.

This clonotype was recorded many times. The chain links TRBV5-6 to TRBJ1-1; D is undetermined. With 4 bases removed from V and 4 bases from J, the gap between germline ends came to 11 bases. The CDR3 runs to 13 residues. CDR1 is SGHDT, CDR2 YYEEEE, per germline. The CDR3 region has the DNA TGTGCCAGCAGCCCGGGGTGGGGCACTGAAGCTTTCTTT. This gives the protein CASSPGWGTEAFF.

This chain connects TRBV3-1 to TRBJ1-6; TRBD1 agrees at 7 bases. J gave up 2 bases and V 4 bases, and 5 bases lay outside the gene matches. This CDR3 spans 16 amino acids. Germline V gene data show CDR1 as LGHDT and CDR2 as YNNKEL (reference sequence). For the CDR3, the DNA is TGTGCCAGCAGCCCTCCGGGACAGCCCTATAATTCACCCCTCCACTTT. Amino acid sequence: CASSPPGQPYNSPLHF.

This clonotype occurred many times. V and J are TRBV28 and TRBJ1-2; D might be TRBD1 (6 bases). This CDR3 comprises 13 residues. CDR1 is MDHEN, CDR2 SYDVKM, per germline. The V end lost 2 bases, the J end lost 5 bases, and 9 bases lay between the germline ends. CDR3 in amino acids: CASSLGTPYGYTF. For the CDR3, the DNA is TGTGCCAGCAGTTTAGGGACACCTTATGGCTACACCTTC.

In its sample, this clonotype was seen many times. The V gene is TRBV29-1, the J gene TRBJ2-2; 10 nucleotides line up with TRBD2. The V gene's germline CDR1 is SQVTM and CDR2 ANQGSEA. The J segment lost 4 bases and the V segment lost 3 bases, leaving 5 bases of the junction unmatched. The CDR3 totals 15 residues. CDR3 loop: CSVEPSGSLTGELFF. Here the CDR3 DNA reads TGCAGCGTTGAGCCTAGCGGGAGCCTCACCGGGGAGCTGTTTTTT.

This chain joins TRBV2 and TRBJ1-2; D not certain. The germline V gene encodes CDR1 SNHLY and CDR2 FYNNEI. Trimming removed 4 bases at V and 4 bases at J, with 10 bases between. The CDR3 has 13 residues. In nucleotides, the CDR3 is TGTGCCAGCAGTGCCCAGGTGGGCTATGGCTACACCTTC. Its protein product is CASSAQVGYGYTF.

V and J are TRBV10-3 and TRBJ1-1, with D unclear. V dropped 5 bases and J dropped 0 bases, with 7 bases sitting between them. Per the germline V gene, CDR1 is ENHRY and CDR2 is SYGVKD. The CDR3 extends over 13 amino acids. DNA for the CDR3: TGTGCCATCAGTCTACAGTTGAACACTGAAGCTTTCTTT. As protein: CAISLQLNTEAFF.

This clonotype was seen ten or more times. This rearrangement joins TRBV20-1 to TRBJ1-6; perhaps TRBD1 as D (6 bases). CDR1 and CDR2 from the germline V gene are DFQATT and SNEGSKA (reference sequence). The CDR3 covers 16 residues. Trimming took 0 bases from V and 9 from J, leaving 18 bases between them. The CDR3 DNA sequence: TGCAGTGCTAGAGATCGGGGGGCAGGGGCGGCTTCACCCCTCCACTTT. Translating gives CSARDRGAGAASPLHF.

The chain employs TRBV6-2 or TRBV6-3 and TRBJ2-5; D not certain. Trimming removed 2 bases at V and 4 bases at J, with 8 bases between. The germline gives CDR1 MNHEY, CDR2 SVGEGT. The CDR3 sequence is 13 residues long. The DNA of the CDR3 is TGTGCCAGCAGTTACCAGTTTCCAGAGACCCAGTACTTC. Amino acids: CASSYQFPETQYF.